These T cell receptor beta chains were read from a single sample in a study of blood T cell repertoires in COVID-19. The method was immunoSEQ multiplex PCR; TCRdb's version includes in-frame clones alone and lacks a portion of them. This sample carries about 160,000 clones, 90% to 95% of them seen once, and the ten largest clones take roughly 4.8%. Sequences were obtained from peripheral blood. All receptors come from a woman in her fifties or sixties with acute or convalescent COVID-19. Both conserved end residues are part of each CDR3.

v_gene: TRBV14
j_gene: TRBJ1-1
CDR3aa: CASSPQGMGTEAFF

v_gene: TRBV11-2
j_gene: TRBJ1-5
CDR3aa: CASSVGGLNQPQHF

v_gene: TRBV5-1
j_gene: TRBJ1-4
CDR3aa: CASSFVGGDEKLFF

v_gene: TRBV28
j_gene: TRBJ2-3
CDR3aa: CASSFTSAGTDTQYF

v_gene: TRBV2
j_gene: TRBJ1-6
CDR3aa: CASSLDVGANSPLHF

v_gene: TRBV19
j_gene: TRBJ2-2
CDR3aa: CASGNRGGNGELFF

v_gene: TRBV9
j_gene: TRBJ1-1
CDR3aa: CASSLRLGSEAFF

v_gene: TRBV12-3/TRBV12-4
j_gene: TRBJ2-2
CDR3aa: CASSLAYGELFF

v_gene: TRBV12-5
j_gene: TRBJ2-1
CDR3aa: CASGLVQGRGVIFEEHNEQFF

v_gene: TRBV25-1
j_gene: TRBJ1-2
CDR3aa: CASSEPGNYGYTF

v_gene: TRBV3-1/TRBV3-2
j_gene: TRBJ1-3
CDR3aa: CASSPWGVSFGSSGNTIYF

v_gene: TRBV25-1
j_gene: TRBJ1-3
CDR3aa: CASAPGLGGNTIYF

v_gene: TRBV19
j_gene: TRBJ1-1
CDR3aa: CASRSQGKGTEAFF

v_gene: TRBV4-2
j_gene: TRBJ2-5
CDR3aa: CASSPGDPRAETQYF

v_gene: TRBV10-2
j_gene: TRBJ2-7
CDR3aa: CASMQGTYEQYF

v_gene: TRBV11-2
j_gene: TRBJ1-6
CDR3aa: CASSLAATGYNSPLHF

v_gene: TRBV19
j_gene: TRBJ2-3
CDR3aa: CASNQKSTDTQYF

v_gene: TRBV6-1
j_gene: TRBJ1-2
CDR3aa: CASSEGLGGGYYGYTF

v_gene: TRBV3-1/TRBV3-2
j_gene: TRBJ1-1
CDR3aa: CASSHSGQGNTEAFF

v_gene: TRBV28
j_gene: TRBJ1-2
CDR3aa: CASSLLKKSARDGYTF

v_gene: TRBV15
j_gene: TRBJ2-1
CDR3aa: CATSSYPGQGRGEQFF

v_gene: TRBV2
j_gene: TRBJ2-7
CDR3aa: CASRGLSYEQYF

v_gene: TRBV3-1/TRBV3-2
j_gene: TRBJ1-2
CDR3aa: CAAGSKTYGYTF

v_gene: TRBV7-8
j_gene: TRBJ1-5
CDR3aa: CASSLVGQGGQPQHF

v_gene: TRBV10-3
j_gene: TRBJ2-7
CDR3aa: CAINNPGQGLYF

v_gene: TRBV6-5
j_gene: TRBJ1-2
CDR3aa: CASRDSLGYTF

v_gene: TRBV25-1
j_gene: TRBJ1-5
CDR3aa: CASSEGGTGGLTPQHF

v_gene: TRBV19
j_gene: TRBJ2-6
CDR3aa: CASSPPTGAGSGANVLTF

v_gene: TRBV27
j_gene: TRBJ1-6
CDR3aa: CASKTTGAGNSPLHF

v_gene: TRBV12-5
j_gene: TRBJ2-7
CDR3aa: CASGLSYSYEQYF

v_gene: TRBV11-2
j_gene: TRBJ2-7
CDR3aa: CASSVGQTYEQYF

v_gene: TRBV30
j_gene: TRBJ1-1
CDR3aa: CAWSRQGNTEAFF

v_gene: TRBV12-3/TRBV12-4
j_gene: TRBJ1-2
CDR3aa: CASSQTITEGYTF

v_gene: TRBV28
j_gene: TRBJ2-5
CDR3aa: CASSLPYSGSVRETQYF

v_gene: TRBV11-3
j_gene: TRBJ1-3
CDR3aa: CASTPRPVSGNTIYF

v_gene: TRBV5-6
j_gene: TRBJ1-2
CDR3aa: CASSLAVRRRSNYGYTF

v_gene: TRBV19
j_gene: TRBJ1-1
CDR3aa: CASRGGGLSNTEAFF

v_gene: TRBV27
j_gene: TRBJ1-2
CDR3aa: CASSPDSPASYGYTF

v_gene: TRBV10-3
j_gene: TRBJ1-1
CDR3aa: CAISEFQNTEAFF

v_gene: TRBV19
j_gene: TRBJ1-2
CDR3aa: CASTRTGDGYTF

v_gene: TRBV11-2
j_gene: TRBJ2-3
CDR3aa: CASSSGILADTQYF

v_gene: TRBV5-1
j_gene: TRBJ2-2
CDR3aa: CASSFEGSFSRELFF

v_gene: TRBV9
j_gene: TRBJ1-6
CDR3aa: CASSLQGSVDSPLHF

v_gene: TRBV11-2
j_gene: TRBJ1-2
CDR3aa: CASSLVGEGLYGYTF

v_gene: TRBV11-3
j_gene: TRBJ1-1
CDR3aa: CASSLDRWSTEAFF

v_gene: TRBV3-1/TRBV3-2
j_gene: TRBJ1-3
CDR3aa: CASSQSTVSGNTIYF

v_gene: TRBV20-1
j_gene: TRBJ2-1
CDR3aa: CSASTAGVQFF

v_gene: TRBV9
j_gene: TRBJ1-2
CDR3aa: CASSLGTGGLVGYTF

v_gene: TRBV6-6
j_gene: TRBJ2-7
CDR3aa: CASSRQGVSYEQYF

v_gene: TRBV21-1
j_gene: TRBJ2-3
CDR3aa: CASSPRWGRERTDTQYF

v_gene: TRBV29-1
j_gene: TRBJ1-5
CDR3aa: CSVALDRGPLSNQPQHF

v_gene: TRBV20-1
j_gene: TRBJ2-2
CDR3aa: CSASYRATGELFF

v_gene: TRBV7-6
j_gene: TRBJ2-1
CDR3aa: CASSFLAGAHNEQFF

v_gene: TRBV30
j_gene: TRBJ1-6
CDR3aa: CAWSAGQSGVPLHF

v_gene: TRBV7-2
j_gene: TRBJ2-7
CDR3aa: CASSLVERPSYEQYF

v_gene: TRBV30
j_gene: TRBJ2-2
CDR3aa: CAYLEGQAYTGELFF

v_gene: TRBV5-4
j_gene: TRBJ1-2
CDR3aa: CASSPSQGSYGYTF

v_gene: TRBV18
j_gene: TRBJ2-6
CDR3aa: CASSPYGTGANVLTF